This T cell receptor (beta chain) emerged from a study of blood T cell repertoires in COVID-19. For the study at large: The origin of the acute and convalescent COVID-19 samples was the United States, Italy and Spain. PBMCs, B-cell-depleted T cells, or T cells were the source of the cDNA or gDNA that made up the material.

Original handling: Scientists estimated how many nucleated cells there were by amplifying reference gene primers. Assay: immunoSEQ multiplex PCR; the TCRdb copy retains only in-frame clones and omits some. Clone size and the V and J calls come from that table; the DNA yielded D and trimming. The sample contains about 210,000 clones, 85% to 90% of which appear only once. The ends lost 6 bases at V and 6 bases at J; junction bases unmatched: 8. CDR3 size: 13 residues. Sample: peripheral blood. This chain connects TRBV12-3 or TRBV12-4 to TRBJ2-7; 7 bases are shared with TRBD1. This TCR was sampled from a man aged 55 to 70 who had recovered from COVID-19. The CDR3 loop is CASRGTGASEQYF. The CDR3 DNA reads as TGTGCCAGCAGAGGCACAGGGGCCTCCGAGCAGTACTTC.